This paragraph covers one T cell receptor beta chain sequence. No antigen is known for it. The data originate from a study of blood T cells in healthy people across ages. Study findings and constraints: Greater diversity and more naive CD4+ cells were seen in long-lived donors than in aged donors.

Each sample used at least 6.5 million PBMCs. PCR was performed a second time for roughly 6 to 12 cycles using a sample-barcoded 5' primer and a J-beta primer mix. Each CDR3 protein gets one entry after TCRdb re-called the 5' RACE reads with MiXCR. The data show fewer than 800,000 distinct CDR3 sequences, with about a third seen just once and just over 15% held by the top ten. The CDR3 is 13 amino acids. J was trimmed by 7 bases and V by 5 bases; bases with no gene match: 7. Germline CDR1 is ENHRY and CDR2 is SYGVKD. The chain recombines TRBV10-3 with TRBJ1-1; TRBD1 agrees at 7 bases. Sequenced material: blood. The receptor was isolated from a woman aged 80 or over in good health. CDR3 nucleotides: TGTGCCATCAGTCGTGACAGGGCGAATGAAGCTTTCTTT. Protein product: CAISRDRANEAFF.